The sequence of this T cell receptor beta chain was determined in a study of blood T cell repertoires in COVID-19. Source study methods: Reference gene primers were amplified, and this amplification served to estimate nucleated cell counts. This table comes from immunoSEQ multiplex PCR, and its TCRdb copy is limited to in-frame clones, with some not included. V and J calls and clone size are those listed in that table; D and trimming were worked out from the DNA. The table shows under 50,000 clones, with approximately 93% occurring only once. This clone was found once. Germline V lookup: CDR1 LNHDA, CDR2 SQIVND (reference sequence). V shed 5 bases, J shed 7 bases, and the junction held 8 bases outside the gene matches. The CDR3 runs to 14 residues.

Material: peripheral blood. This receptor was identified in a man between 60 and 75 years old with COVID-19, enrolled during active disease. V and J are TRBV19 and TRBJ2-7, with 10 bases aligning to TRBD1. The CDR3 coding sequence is TGTGCCAGTAGTCCGGGACAGGGGCCTGGAGAGCAGTACTTC. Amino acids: CASSPGQGPGEQYF.